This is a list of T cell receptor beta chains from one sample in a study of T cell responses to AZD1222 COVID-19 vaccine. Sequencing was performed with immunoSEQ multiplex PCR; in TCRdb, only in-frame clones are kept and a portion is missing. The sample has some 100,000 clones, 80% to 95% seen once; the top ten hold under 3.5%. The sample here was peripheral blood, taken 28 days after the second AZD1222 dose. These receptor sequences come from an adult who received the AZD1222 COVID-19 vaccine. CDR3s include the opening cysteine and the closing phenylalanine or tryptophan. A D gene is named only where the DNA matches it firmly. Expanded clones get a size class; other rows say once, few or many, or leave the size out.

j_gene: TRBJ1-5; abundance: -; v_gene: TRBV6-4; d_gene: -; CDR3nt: TGTGCCGGGGAGAGGTGCAATCAGCCCCAGCATTTT; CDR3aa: CAGERCNQPQHF
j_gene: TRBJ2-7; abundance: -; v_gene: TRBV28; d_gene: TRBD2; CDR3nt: TGTGCCAGTTCGGTAGCGGGGGGGCCGGGGTACGAGCAGTACTTC; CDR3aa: CASSVAGGPGYEQYF
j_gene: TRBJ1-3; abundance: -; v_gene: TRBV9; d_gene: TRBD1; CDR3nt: TGTGCCAGCAGCGCAGGGGGCCCCCACTCTGGAAACACCATATATTTT; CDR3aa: CASSAGGPHSGNTIYF
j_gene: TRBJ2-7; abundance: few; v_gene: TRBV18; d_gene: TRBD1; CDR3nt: TGTGCCAGCTCACCCGGCAGGGGGCCACCAGCCTACGAGCAGTACTTC; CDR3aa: CASSPGRGPPAYEQYF
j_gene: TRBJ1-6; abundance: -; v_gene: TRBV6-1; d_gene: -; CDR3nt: TGTGCCAGCAGCCTCGCGAATTCACCCCTCCACTTT; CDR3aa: CASSLANSPLHF
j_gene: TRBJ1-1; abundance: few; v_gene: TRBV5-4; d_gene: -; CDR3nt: TGTGCCAGCAGCTCCCGGGGCTACACTGAAGCTTTCTTT; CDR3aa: CASSSRGYTEAFF
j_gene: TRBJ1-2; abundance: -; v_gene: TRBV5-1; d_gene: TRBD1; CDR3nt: TGCGCCAGCAGCACAAACAGGGGGCAACAACCGGGCTATGGCTACACCTTC; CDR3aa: CASSTNRGQQPGYGYTF
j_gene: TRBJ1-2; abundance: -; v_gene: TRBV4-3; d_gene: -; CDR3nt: TGCGCCAGCAGCCAATCCCGGACGGGGTCTGCTCGCGGCTACACCTTC; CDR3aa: CASSQSRTGSARGYTF
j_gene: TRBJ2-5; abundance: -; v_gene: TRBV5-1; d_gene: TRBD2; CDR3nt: TGCGCCAGCAGCTTGGCCGGGGGACTAGCGTGGGCCCAGTACTTC; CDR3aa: CASSLAGGLAWAQYF
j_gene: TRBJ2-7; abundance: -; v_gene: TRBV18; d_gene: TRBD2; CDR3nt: TGTGCCAGCTCACCACTCCCCCCTAGCGGGGGGGGAAGGGGCTACGAGCAGTACTTC; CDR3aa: CASSPLPPSGGGRGYEQYF
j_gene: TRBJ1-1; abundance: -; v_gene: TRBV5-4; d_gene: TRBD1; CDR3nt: TGTGCCAGCAGCCTGGGACAGGGAGGCACTGAAGCTTTCTTT; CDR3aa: CASSLGQGGTEAFF
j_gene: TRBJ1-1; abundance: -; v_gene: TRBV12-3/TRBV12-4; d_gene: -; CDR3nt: TGTGCCAGCAGTCTGGGGGGGAACACTGAAGCTTTCTTT; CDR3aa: CASSLGGNTEAFF
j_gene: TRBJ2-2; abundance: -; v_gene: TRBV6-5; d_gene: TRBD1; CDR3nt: TGTGCCAGCAGTTACCAGAGGGACAGGGGGCCCGGGGAGCTGTTTTTT; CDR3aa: CASSYQRDRGPGELFF
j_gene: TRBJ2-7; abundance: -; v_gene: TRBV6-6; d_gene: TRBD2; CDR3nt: TGTGCCAGCAGTCCCCGGACTAGCGGGGGATACGAGCAGTACTTC; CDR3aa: CASSPRTSGGYEQYF
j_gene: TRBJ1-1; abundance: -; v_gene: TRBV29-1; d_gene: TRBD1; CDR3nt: TGCAGCGGGACCCCGGGACAGAGCATGAACACTGAAGCTTTCTTT; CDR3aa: CSGTPGQSMNTEAFF
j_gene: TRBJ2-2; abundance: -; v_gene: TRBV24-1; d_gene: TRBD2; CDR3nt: TGTGCCACCAGTGACCCCGGACTAGCGGGGGGGCAGTACACCGGGGAGCTGTTTTTT; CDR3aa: CATSDPGLAGGQYTGELFF
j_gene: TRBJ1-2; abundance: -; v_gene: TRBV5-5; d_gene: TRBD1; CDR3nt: TGTGCCAGCAGCTCAGGGGGCCGCTATGGCTACACCTTC; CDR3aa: CASSSGGRYGYTF
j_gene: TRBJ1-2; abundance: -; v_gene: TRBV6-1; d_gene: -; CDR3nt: TGTGCCAGCAGTGAAAACCCGGAGGGAGCGGCCTATGGCTACACCTTC; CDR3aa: CASSENPEGAAYGYTF
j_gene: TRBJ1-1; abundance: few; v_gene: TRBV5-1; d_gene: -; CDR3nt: TGCGCCAGCAGCACGACAGGCTTGGCCTCTGAAGCTTTCTTT; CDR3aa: CASSTTGLASEAFF
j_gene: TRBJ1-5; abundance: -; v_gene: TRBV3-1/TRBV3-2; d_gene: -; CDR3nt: TGTGCCAGCAGCCAGGGGAGGGGTGCTCAGCCCCAGCATTTT; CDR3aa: CASSQGRGAQPQHF
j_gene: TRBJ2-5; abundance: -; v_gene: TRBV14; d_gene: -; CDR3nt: TGTGCCAGCAGCCAAGGGATGACAGTGCAAGAGACCCAGTACTTC; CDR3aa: CASSQGMTVQETQYF
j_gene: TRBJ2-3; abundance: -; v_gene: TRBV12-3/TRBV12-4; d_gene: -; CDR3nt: TGTGCCAGCCGACAGTTACCCACAGATACGCAGTATTTT; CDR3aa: CASRQLPTDTQYF
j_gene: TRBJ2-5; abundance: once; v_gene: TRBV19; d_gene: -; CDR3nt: TGTGCCAGTTCCTCGGGAAGCCAAGAGACCCAGTACTTC; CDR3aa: CASSSGSQETQYF
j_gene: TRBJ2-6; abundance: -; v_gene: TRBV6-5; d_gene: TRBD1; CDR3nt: TGTGCCAGCAGAGCAGGGGGCTCTGGGGCCAACGTCCTGACTTTC; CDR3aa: CASRAGGSGANVLTF
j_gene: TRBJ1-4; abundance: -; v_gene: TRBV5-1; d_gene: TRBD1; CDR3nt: TGCGCCAGCAGCGGTAACAGGGGGGATAATGAAAAACTGTTTTTT; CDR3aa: CASSGNRGDNEKLFF
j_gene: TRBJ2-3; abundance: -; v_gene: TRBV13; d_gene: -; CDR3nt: TGTGCCAGCATCATAGTATGGCAGGACAACACAGATACGCAGTATTTT; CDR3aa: CASIIVWQDNTDTQYF
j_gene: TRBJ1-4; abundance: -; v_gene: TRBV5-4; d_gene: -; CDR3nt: TGTGCTAGCAGCTTTTATCGGGAAAAACTGTTTTTT; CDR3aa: CASSFYREKLFF
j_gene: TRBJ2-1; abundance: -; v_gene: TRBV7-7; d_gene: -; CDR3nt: TGTGCCAGCAGCCCCCGCATGGGCGGGGGCCTTATAAATGAGCAGTTCTTC; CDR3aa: CASSPRMGGGLINEQFF
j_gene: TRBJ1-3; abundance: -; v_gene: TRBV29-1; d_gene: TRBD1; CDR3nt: TGCAGCGTCCATTGGACAGGGGGCTCGGGAAACACCATATATTTT; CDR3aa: CSVHWTGGSGNTIYF
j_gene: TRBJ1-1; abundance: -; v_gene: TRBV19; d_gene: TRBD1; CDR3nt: TGTGCCAGTAGTATAGGAGGGACAGGGGGCGAAGCTTTCTTT; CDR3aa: CASSIGGTGGEAFF
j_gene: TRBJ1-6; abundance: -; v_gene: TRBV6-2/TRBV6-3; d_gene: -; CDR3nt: TGTGCCAGCAGTAGAAGCTCCTATAATTCACCCCTCCACTTT; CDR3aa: CASSRSSYNSPLHF
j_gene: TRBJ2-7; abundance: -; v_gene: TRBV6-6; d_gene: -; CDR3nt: TGTGCCAGCAGTTACTCGTTCAACGAGCAGTACTTC; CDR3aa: CASSYSFNEQYF
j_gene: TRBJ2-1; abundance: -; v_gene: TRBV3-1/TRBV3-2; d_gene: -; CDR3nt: TGTGCCAGCAGCCAAAGGGCTCCCGGATTGTCTGAGCAGTTCTTC; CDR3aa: CASSQRAPGLSEQFF
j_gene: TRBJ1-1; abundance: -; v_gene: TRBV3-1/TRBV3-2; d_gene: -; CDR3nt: TGTGCCAGCAGATCCCGGGACAAGCAGAACACTGAAGCTTTCTTT; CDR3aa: CASRSRDKQNTEAFF
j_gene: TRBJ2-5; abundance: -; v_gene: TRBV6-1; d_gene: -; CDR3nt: TGTGCCAGCAGTGAATCTCTGCGCCGAGAGACCCAGTACTTC; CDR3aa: CASSESLRRETQYF
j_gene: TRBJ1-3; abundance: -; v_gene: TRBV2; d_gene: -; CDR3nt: TGTGCCAGCGAAGCGGGTTCTGGAAACACCATATATTTT; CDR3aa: CASEAGSGNTIYF
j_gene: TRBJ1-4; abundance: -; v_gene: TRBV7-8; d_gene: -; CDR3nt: TGTGCCAGCAGCACACACTCAAGTAATGAAAAACTGTTTTTT; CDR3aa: CASSTHSSNEKLFF
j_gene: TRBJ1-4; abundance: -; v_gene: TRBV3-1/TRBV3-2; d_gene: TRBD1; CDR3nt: TGTGCCAGCAGCCACCGGGACAGGGGTCGGACTAATGAAAAACTGTTTTTT; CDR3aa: CASSHRDRGRTNEKLFF
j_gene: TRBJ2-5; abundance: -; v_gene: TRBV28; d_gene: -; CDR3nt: TGTGCCAGCAGTTTATCGTGGGGGGGCGGGCAAGAGACCCAGTACTTC; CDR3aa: CASSLSWGGGQETQYF
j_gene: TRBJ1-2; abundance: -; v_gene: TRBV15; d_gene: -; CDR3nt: TGTGCCACCAGCAGAGATGAGGCGATCGACTATGGCTACACCTTC; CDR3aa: CATSRDEAIDYGYTF
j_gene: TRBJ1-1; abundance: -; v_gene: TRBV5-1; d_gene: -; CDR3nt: TGCGCCAGCAGCTTGGGACAGGCTGAAGCTTTCTTT; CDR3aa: CASSLGQAEAFF
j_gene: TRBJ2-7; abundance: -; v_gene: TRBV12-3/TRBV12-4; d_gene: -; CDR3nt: TGTGCCAGCAGTTTTCAGCCTAGCGAAGAGCAGTACTTC; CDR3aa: CASSFQPSEEQYF
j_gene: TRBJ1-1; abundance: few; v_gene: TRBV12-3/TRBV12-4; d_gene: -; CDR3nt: TGTGCCAGCAGGAGGACAGAAAACACTGAAGCTTTCTTT; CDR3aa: CASRRTENTEAFF
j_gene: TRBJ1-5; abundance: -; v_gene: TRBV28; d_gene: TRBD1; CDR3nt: TGTGCCAGCAGTAAAGGACAGGGTCGCAATCAGCCCCAGCATTTT; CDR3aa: CASSKGQGRNQPQHF
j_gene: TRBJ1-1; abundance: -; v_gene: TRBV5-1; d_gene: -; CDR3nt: TGCGCCAGCAGCTTTTTAGGGCTCAGGACTGAAGCTTTCTTT; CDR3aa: CASSFLGLRTEAFF
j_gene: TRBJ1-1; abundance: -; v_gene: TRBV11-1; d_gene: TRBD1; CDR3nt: TGTGCCAGCAGCCCAGGGACAGCGGCTGAAGCTTTCTTT; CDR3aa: CASSPGTAAEAFF
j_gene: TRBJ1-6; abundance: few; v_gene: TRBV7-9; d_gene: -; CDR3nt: TGTGCCAGCAGCTTAGGATCGGGTTTTTATAATTCACCCCTCCACTTT; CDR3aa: CASSLGSGFYNSPLHF
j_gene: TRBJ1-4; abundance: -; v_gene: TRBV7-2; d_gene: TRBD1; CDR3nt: TGTGCCAGCAGCTTAGCCGGCGGACAGGGACCAACTAATGAAAAACTGTTTTTT; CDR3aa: CASSLAGGQGPTNEKLFF
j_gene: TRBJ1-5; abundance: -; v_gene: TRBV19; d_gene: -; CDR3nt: TGTGCCAGTAGTATAGATCTGACAGCAGATCAGCCCCAGCATTTT; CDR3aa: CASSIDLTADQPQHF
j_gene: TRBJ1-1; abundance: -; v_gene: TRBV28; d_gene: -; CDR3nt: TGTGCCAGCAGTTTAGTCCCGACAGGACCCTTCGAAGCTTTCTTT; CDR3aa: CASSLVPTGPFEAFF
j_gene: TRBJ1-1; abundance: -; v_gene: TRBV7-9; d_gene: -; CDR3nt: TGTGCCAGCAGCGGGCGGGGAGGCTACGGCATGAACACTGAAGCTTTCTTT; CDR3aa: CASSGRGGYGMNTEAFF
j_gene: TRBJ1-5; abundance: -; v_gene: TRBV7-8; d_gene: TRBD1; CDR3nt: TGTGCCAGCAGCTTAGTGGCGGGACAGAATAGCAATCAGCCCCAGCATTTT; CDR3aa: CASSLVAGQNSNQPQHF
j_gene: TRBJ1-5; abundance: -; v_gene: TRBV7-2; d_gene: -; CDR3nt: TGTGCCAGCAGTGTGGTCTTTAGCAATCAGCCCCAGCATTTT; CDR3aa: CASSVVFSNQPQHF